The 6 T cell receptor beta chains presented below share a single source sample, sequenced in a study of T-cell memory formation after mild COVID-19. TCRdb itself ran the 5' RACE reads through MiXCR, one entry per CDR3 protein. This table has around 510,000 distinct CDR3 sequences, less than 25% appearing once. Sequencing used PBMCs or a T cell subset sorted from them (not recorded which). These receptors all come from an adult woman who had mild COVID-19 (a few samples of this study predate the infection). Cell type and time point are not known.

This chain uses TRBV24-1 with TRBJ2-2, with TRBD1 identical over 7 bases. This CDR3 contains 16 residues. V lost 1 base to trimming and J lost 4 bases; unmatched junction nucleotides: 5. Germline V CDR1 and CDR2: KGHDR, SFDVKD. Here the CDR3 DNA reads TGTGCCACCAGTGATTTCCACAGGGGCGGCACCGGGGAGCTGTTTTTT. Protein product: CATSDFHRGGTGELFF.

The chain joins TRBV3-1 to TRBJ1-3, with D unresolved. The CDR3 has 15 amino acids. Between the trimmed V and J ends, which lost 1 base and 2 bases, there was a span of 9 bases. Germline V CDR1 and CDR2: LGHDT, YNNKEL (reference sequence). The CDR3 coding sequence is TGTGCCAGCAGCCAAGGGGCCAGGACTGGAAACACCATATATTTT. Translating gives CASSQGARTGNTIYF.

This clonotype has more than one count but fewer than ten. This chain links TRBV24-1 with TRBJ2-7; a possible D gene is TRBD2 (5 bases). Germline V gene sequence: CDR1 KGHDR, CDR2 SFDVKD. The CDR3 has 16 residues. V lost 5 bases and J 0 bases, leaving 16 bases between the germline ends. The CDR3 loop reads CATSGESPPGSYEQYF. Here the CDR3 DNA reads TGTGCCACCAGTGGGGAGTCCCCCCCCGGCTCCTACGAGCAGTACTTC.

This clonotype was counted only a few times. CDR3 coding DNA: TGTGCCAGCAGCCCGGCGGGAAACAATGAGCAGTTCTTC. As protein: CASSPAGNNEQFF. This chain links TRBV7-6 with TRBJ2-1; D perhaps matches TRBD2 (6 bases). The CDR3 has 13 amino acids. The V end was cut by 5 bases, the J end by 5 bases, with 10 bases between. CDR1 is SGHVS, CDR2 FNYEAQ, per germline.

V gene TRBV3-1 combines with J gene TRBJ1-5; D is undetermined. The CDR3 is 14 residues long. Per the germline V gene, CDR1 is LGHDT and CDR2 is YNNKEL (reference sequence). Between the trimmed V and J ends, which lost 1 base and 5 bases, there was a span of 9 bases. The DNA for the CDR3 is TGTGCCAGCAGCCAAGGAGTCAGCCATCAGCCCCAGCATTTT. It encodes CASSQGVSHQPQHF.

V is TRBV7-2 and J is TRBJ2-1; 13 positions agree with TRBD2. CDR1 is SGHTA and CDR2 is FQGNSA in the germline V gene. CDR3 length: 14 residues. Unmatched junction bases numbered 9, after V lost 5 bases and J lost 14 bases. CDR3 residues: CASSPGLAGERKFF. In nucleotides, the CDR3 is TGTGCCAGCAGCCCAGGACTAGCGGGAGAGAGAAAGTTCTTC.